The 26 T cell receptor beta chains below were found in one sample sequenced in a study of Graves' ophthalmopathy and Graves' hyperthyroidism. TCR beta CDR3 amplification used RNA transcripts. RT-PCR in the first round used HTBI primers; a second-round multiplex PCR followed. MiXCR, applied by TCRdb to the multiplex PCR reads, yields one record per CDR3 protein. The sample shows about 700,000 distinct CDR3 sequences, 40% of them seen only once. The sample taken for sequencing was peripheral blood. The receptors shown here come from an adult man with Graves' ophthalmopathy.

This clonotype has ten or more counts. The chain carries TRBV7-9 and TRBJ2-7, with D unclear. Germline values: CDR1 SEHNR, CDR2 FQNEAQ (reference sequence). V shed 5 bases and J shed 5 bases, with 13 bases lying between them. The length of the CDR3 is 13 residues. The CDR3 loop reads CASSPPSRNEQYF. The CDR3 region has the DNA TGTGCCAGCAGCCCCCCAAGCAGGAACGAGCAGTACTTC.

CDR3 protein: CSQVAGSSGANVLTF. CDR3 DNA sequence: TGCAGCCAAGTGGCGGGGAGCTCTGGGGCCAACGTCCTGACTTTC. This chain connects TRBV29-1 to TRBJ2-6, with D possibly TRBD2 on 6 matching bases. Germline V gene data show CDR1 as SQVTM and CDR2 as ANQGSEA. V lost 8 bases, J lost 0 bases, and 14 bases lay in between. The CDR3 has 15 amino acids.

The chain joins TRBV29-1 to TRBJ2-5, with TRBD2 matching 11 bases. J gave up 5 bases and V 0 bases, and 5 bases lay outside the gene matches. The length of the CDR3 is 15 residues. The germline V gene encodes CDR1 SQVTM and CDR2 ANQGSEA. This CDR3 is CSVEDRSSGGETQYF. DNA of the CDR3: TGCAGCGTTGAAGATCGATCTAGCGGGGGGGAGACCCAGTACTTC.

The rearrangement joins TRBV20-1 to TRBJ2-5; tentative D call: TRBD2 (5 bases). The CDR3 consists of 14 residues. Trimming shortened V by 0 bases and J by 5 bases, and 13 bases separated the two germline ends. The V gene's germline CDR1 is DFQATT and CDR2 SNEGSKA (reference sequence). The CDR3, as DNA: TGCAGTGCTAGAGATGAGTGGACTTGGGAGACCCAGTACTTC. Translated: CSARDEWTWETQYF.

This clonotype came up once. One end of the junction does not line up with germline, which may come from a read error. The CDR3 DNA sequence: TGCAGTGCCGGGGGCAGGCTCGTTCCATTC. Amino acids: CSAGGRLVPF. The V gene is TRBV20-1, the J gene TRBJ1-2; a possible D gene is TRBD1 (6 bases). The CDR3 has 10 residues. The germline V gene encodes CDR1 DFQATT and CDR2 SNEGSKA (reference sequence).

V gene TRBV14 combines with J gene TRBJ1-6, with a possible D match to TRBD1 (5 bases). CDR1 is SGHDN, CDR2 FVKESK, per germline. The length of the CDR3 is 14 residues. Trimming removed 1 base at V and 11 bases at J, with 12 bases between. The CDR3 spells CASSQGRDHPPLHF. The CDR3 nucleotides are TGTGCCAGCAGCCAAGGCCGGGACCATCCACCCCTCCACTTT.

This clonotype occurred a few times. The chain joins TRBV5-1 to TRBJ2-7; 8 bases are shared with TRBD1. CDR1 and CDR2 from the germline V gene are SGHRS and YFSETQ. Trimming cost V 7 bases and J 1 base; bases outside gene matches: 13. The CDR3 is 16 residues long. The DNA of the CDR3 is TGCGCCAGCCGAACCCGTCCGAGGACAGGGTCCTACGAGCAGTACTTC. Its protein product is CASRTRPRTGSYEQYF. Together with reference TRBV5-1 and TRBJ2-7, the CDR3 gives the full variable domain: KAGVTQTPRYLIKTRGQQVTLSCSPISGHRSVSWYQQTPGQGLQFLFEYFSETQRNKGNFPGRFSGRQFSNSRSEMNVSTLELGDSALYLCASRTRPRTGSYEQYFGPGTRLTVT.

This clonotype was detected many times. The V gene is TRBV6-1, the J gene TRBJ1-6; TRBD1 is a possible D gene (6 bases). The V end was cut by 2 bases, the J end by 10 bases, with 12 bases between. Germline lookup yields CDR1 MNHNS and CDR2 SASEGT. The length of the CDR3 is 14 residues. In DNA form, the CDR3 reads TGTGCCAGCAGTGAACAGGGGAAGAACTCACCCCTCCACTTT. This encodes CASSEQGKNSPLHF.

This clonotype was detected many times. The rearrangement joins TRBV10-2 to TRBJ2-7, with D possibly being TRBD1 or TRBD2 (6 bases each). The CDR3 totals 13 residues. Germline-derived CDR1 and CDR2 are WSHSY and SAAADI. Trimming cost V 3 bases and J 3 bases, with 9 bases left between them. As DNA, the CDR3 is TGCGCCAGCAGTGATGGAGGGGGCTACGAGCAGTACTTC. This gives the protein CASSDGGGYEQYF.

J is TRBJ1-1 and V is TRBV5-1, with D possibly matching TRBD1 (5 bases). This CDR3 is built from 15 residues. Germline V CDR1 and CDR2: SGHRS, YFSETQ. Trimming removed 0 bases from V and 1 base from J, with 10 bases in between. In DNA form, the CDR3 reads TGCGCCAGCAGCTTGGTTGGGGCTTGGAACACTGAAGCTTTCTTT. This codes for CASSLVGAWNTEAFF.

A remark on this clonotype: No conserved phenylalanine or tryptophan is present at the end of the CDR3, so a read error is the likely explanation. The chain combines TRBV29-1 with TRBJ2-7, with 10 nucleotides matching TRBD2. The CDR3 sequence is 15 residues long. Germline V gene sequence: CDR1 SQVTM, CDR2 ANQGSEA. V lost 3 bases, J lost 2 bases, and 7 bases stayed unmatched. For the CDR3, the DNA is TGCAGCGTTGATCTTAGCGGGGGGCCAACCTACGAGCAGTACCTC. Protein: CSVDLSGGPTYEQYL.

The chain links TRBV7-3 to TRBJ2-5; TRBD1 matches at 7 bases. The CDR3 runs 17 residues. Germline V lookup: CDR1 SGHTA, CDR2 FQGTGA. V shed 2 bases, J shed 1 base, and the junction held 10 bases outside the gene matches. CDR3 in amino acids: CASSLFPMGQFQETQYF. Written as DNA, the CDR3 is TGTGCCAGCAGCTTATTCCCAATGGGACAGTTCCAAGAGACCCAGTACTTC.

The rearrangement uses TRBV5-1 and TRBJ2-5, with TRBD2 matching over 16 bases. The V gene's germline CDR1 is SGHRS and CDR2 YFSETQ. Trimming took 3 bases from V and 5 from J; bases not matched to a gene: 4. This CDR3 has 16 residues. The DNA of the CDR3 is TGCGCCAGCAGCTCGGGACTAGCGGGAGGGCCGGAGACCCAGTACTTC. The encoded protein is CASSSGLAGGPETQYF.

This clonotype was counted at least ten times. The V and J genes are TRBV2 and TRBJ2-5, with no clear D. The CDR3 covers 13 residues. Germline CDR1 is SNHLY and CDR2 is FYNNEI. V shed 4 bases and J shed 3 bases, with 9 bases lying between them. CDR3 protein: CASSAFAEETQYF. For the CDR3, the DNA is TGTGCCAGCAGTGCCTTCGCGGAAGAGACCCAGTACTTC.

About this clonotype itself: Compared with germline, one end of the junction differs, possibly owing to a read error. The chain employs TRBV7-2 and TRBJ2-5; D perhaps matches TRBD2 (7 bases). CDR1 and CDR2 (germline): SGHTA, FQGNSA. The CDR3 extends over 14 amino acids. The CDR3 region is CASSSTGREKTQHF. The CDR3 DNA reads TGTGCCAGCAGCTCCACAGGGAGGGAAAAGACCCAGCACTTC.

This chain joins TRBV20-1 and TRBJ1-1, with D unresolved. There are 15 residues in the CDR3. Germline assignment: CDR1 DFQATT and CDR2 SNEGSKA (reference sequence). Trimming cost V 3 bases and J 1 base, with 15 bases left between them. CDR3 sequence reads: CSASLQNRRNTEAFF. In DNA, the CDR3 is TGCAGTGCTAGTCTACAGAATCGAAGGAACACTGAAGCTTTCTTT.

This clonotype was seen at least ten times. The rearrangement links TRBV29-1 to TRBJ1-2, with D possibly being TRBD1 (6 bases). CDR3 length equals 14 residues. The V gene lost 0 bases and the J gene lost 2 bases, with 10 bases spanning the gap. CDR1 SQVTM and CDR2 ANQGSEA come from the germline V gene. The CDR3 DNA reads as TGCAGCGTTGAAGATTCTCAGGGGAACTATGGCTACACCTTC. Encoded protein: CSVEDSQGNYGYTF. Combining the CDR3 with reference TRBV29-1 and TRBJ1-2 gives the whole variable domain SAVISQKPSRDICQRGTSLTIQCQVDSQVTMMFWYRQQPGQSLTLIATANQGSEATYESGFVIDKFPISRPNLTFSTLTVSNMSPEDSSIYLCSVEDSQGNYGYTFGSGTRLTVV.

The chain uses TRBV11-3 and TRBJ1-1; D possibly corresponds to TRBD1 (5 bases). V was pared by 5 bases and J by 10 bases, with 17 bases between. This CDR3 contains 13 residues. CDR1 is SGHNT, CDR2 YENEEA, per germline. The CDR3 bases are TGTGCCAGCAGCCGGGGGGGGGTAACGCGAGCTTTCTTT. The encoded protein is CASSRGGVTRAFF.

The chain carries TRBV11-2 and TRBJ1-6; D call uncertain. The CDR3 length is 17 residues. Between the trimmed V and J ends, which lost 5 bases and 0 bases, there was a span of 14 bases. Germline V gene data show CDR1 as SGHAT and CDR2 as FQNNGV. As DNA, the CDR3 is TGTGCCAGCAGCCCCCTCGCGGGCTCCTCCTATAATTCACCCCTCCACTTT. It encodes CASSPLAGSSYNSPLHF.

This chain links TRBV12-3 or TRBV12-4 with TRBJ1-1; no clear D. Between the trimmed V and J ends, which lost 8 bases and 7 bases, there was a span of 14 bases. The CDR3 sequence is 12 residues long. Written as DNA, the CDR3 is TGTGCCAGCCAAACAATGGCGGGTGAAGCTTTCTTT. Encoded protein: CASQTMAGEAFF.

Regarding this clonotype: With a much larger clone just one base away, this may be a read error. This CDR3 is missing its conserved last phenylalanine or tryptophan, likely due to a read error. This chain uses TRBV7-4 with TRBJ2-5, with TRBD1 matching 8 bases. Looked up from germline, CDR1 is SGHVT and CDR2 is SQSDAQ. CDR3 size: 16 residues. V shed 4 bases, J shed 5 bases, and the junction held 12 bases outside the gene matches. For the CDR3, the DNA is TGTGCCAGCAGCTCGTCGACAGGGGAAACGGAGGAGACCCAGTACTGC. Protein product: CASSSSTGETEETQYC.

The genes are TRBV7-9 and TRBJ2-6; D is possibly TRBD1 (6 bases). V gave up 5 bases and J gave up 2 bases, with 10 bases separating them. Germline CDR1 is SEHNR and CDR2 is FQNEAQ (reference sequence). The CDR3 is made up of 15 amino acids. The CDR3 DNA reads TGTGCCAGCAGCCACAGGGAAACTGGGGCCAACGTCCTGACTTTC. Its translation is CASSHRETGANVLTF.

This clonotype was recorded many times. The gene calls are TRBV19 and TRBJ1-2; unclear D gene. Germline V lookup: CDR1 LNHDA, CDR2 SQIVND (reference sequence). There are 12 residues in the CDR3. V was trimmed by 5 bases and J by 2 bases, leaving 6 bases between them. The CDR3 loop reads CASSGSNYGYTF. The CDR3 nucleotides read TGTGCCAGTAGTGGGTCCAACTATGGCTACACCTTC.

About this clonotype: Since a much larger clone is just one base distant, this may be a read error. V gene TRBV10-3 combines with J gene TRBJ1-2; D is unclear. The CDR3 runs to 14 residues. V lost 5 bases to trimming and J lost 8 bases, with 18 bases between them. In germline, CDR1 is ENHRY, CDR2 SYGVKD. The CDR3 DNA is TGTGCCATCAGTTCGCCGACCCAAGGTTGGGGCTACACCTTC. Residues: CAISSPTQGWGYTF.

This clonotype was observed at least ten times. The V call is TRBV9, the J call TRBJ2-5, with D uncertain. V lost 3 bases and J lost 4, with 10 bases in between. Germline loops: CDR1 SGDLS, CDR2 YYNGEE. This CDR3 has 13 amino acids. The CDR3 DNA is TGTGCCAGCAGCGGTAGTACCCGAGAGACCCAGTACTTC. Translating it yields CASSGSTRETQYF.

The rearrangement uses TRBV19 and TRBJ2-3; possible D gene TRBD1, 6 bases. This CDR3 has 17 amino acids. Trimming pared 3 bases from V and 1 base from J, leaving 17 bases between. The germline V gene encodes CDR1 LNHDA and CDR2 SQIVND (reference sequence). For the CDR3, the DNA is TGTGCCAGTAGTATTCACCCGTCAGGGGTCGGCACAGATACGCAGTATTTT. It yields the protein CASSIHPSGVGTDTQYF.